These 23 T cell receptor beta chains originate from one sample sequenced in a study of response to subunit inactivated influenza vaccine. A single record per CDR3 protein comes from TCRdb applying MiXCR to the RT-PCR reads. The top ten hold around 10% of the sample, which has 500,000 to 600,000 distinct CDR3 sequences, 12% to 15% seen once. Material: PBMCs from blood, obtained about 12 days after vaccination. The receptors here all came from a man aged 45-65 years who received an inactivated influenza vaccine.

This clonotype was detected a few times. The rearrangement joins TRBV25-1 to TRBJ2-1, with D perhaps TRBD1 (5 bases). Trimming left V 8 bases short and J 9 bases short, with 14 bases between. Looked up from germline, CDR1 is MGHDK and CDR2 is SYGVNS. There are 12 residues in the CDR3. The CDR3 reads CASGRQMGEQFF. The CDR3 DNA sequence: TGTGCCAGCGGAAGACAGATGGGTGAGCAGTTCTTC.

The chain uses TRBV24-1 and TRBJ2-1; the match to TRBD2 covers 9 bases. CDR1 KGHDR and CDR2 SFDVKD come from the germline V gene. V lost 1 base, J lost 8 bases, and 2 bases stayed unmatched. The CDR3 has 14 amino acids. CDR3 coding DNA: TGTGCCACCAGTGATTTTGGCGGGGGGGATGAGCAGTTCTTC. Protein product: CATSDFGGGDEQFF.

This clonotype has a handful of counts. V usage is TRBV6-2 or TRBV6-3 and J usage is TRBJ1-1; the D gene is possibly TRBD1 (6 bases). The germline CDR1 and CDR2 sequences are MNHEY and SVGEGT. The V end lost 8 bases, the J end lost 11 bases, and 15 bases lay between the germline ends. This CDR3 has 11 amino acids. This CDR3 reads CASLLGTFAFF. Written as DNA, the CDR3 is TGTGCCAGCCTACTTGGGACATTTGCTTTCTTT.

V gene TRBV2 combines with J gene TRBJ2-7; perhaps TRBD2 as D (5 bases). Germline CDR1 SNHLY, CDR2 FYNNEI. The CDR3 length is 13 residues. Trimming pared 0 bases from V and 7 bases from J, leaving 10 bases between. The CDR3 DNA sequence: TGTGCCAGCAGTGAAGCATTACTAGAAGAGCAGTACTTC. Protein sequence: CASSEALLEEQYF. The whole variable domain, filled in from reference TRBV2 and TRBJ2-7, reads EPEVTQTPSHQVTQMGQEVILRCVPISNHLYFYWYRQILGQKVEFLVSFYNNEISEKSEIFDDQFSVERPDGSNFTLKIRSTKLEDSAMYFCASSEALLEEQYFGPGTRLTVT.

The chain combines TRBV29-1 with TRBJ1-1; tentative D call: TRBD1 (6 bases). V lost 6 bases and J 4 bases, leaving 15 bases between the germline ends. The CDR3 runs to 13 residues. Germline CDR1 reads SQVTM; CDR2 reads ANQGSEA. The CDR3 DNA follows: TGCAGCGTAAGCAGGGGCTCAGCCACTGAAGCTTTCTTT. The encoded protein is CSVSRGSATEAFF.

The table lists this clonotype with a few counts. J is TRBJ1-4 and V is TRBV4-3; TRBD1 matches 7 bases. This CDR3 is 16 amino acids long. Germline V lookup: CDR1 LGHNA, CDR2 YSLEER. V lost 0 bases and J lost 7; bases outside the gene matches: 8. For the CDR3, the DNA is TGCGCCAGCAGCCAAGATATTGGAGGGGGCGGTGAAAAACTGTTTTTT. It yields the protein CASSQDIGGGGEKLFF.

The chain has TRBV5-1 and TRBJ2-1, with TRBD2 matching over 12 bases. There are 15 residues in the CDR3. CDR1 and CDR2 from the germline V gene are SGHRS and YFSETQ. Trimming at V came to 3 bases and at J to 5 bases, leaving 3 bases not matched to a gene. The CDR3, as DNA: TGCGCCAGCAGCTACCGACTAGCGGGAGACAATGAGCAGTTCTTC. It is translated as CASSYRLAGDNEQFF.

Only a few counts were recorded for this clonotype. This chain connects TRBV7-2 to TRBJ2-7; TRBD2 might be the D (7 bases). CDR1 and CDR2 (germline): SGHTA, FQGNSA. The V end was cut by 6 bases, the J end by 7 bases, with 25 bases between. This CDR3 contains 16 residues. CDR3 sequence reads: CASSSTGGQLGREQYF. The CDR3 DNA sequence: TGTGCCAGCAGTTCCACCGGGGGGCAGCTTGGTCGGGAGCAGTACTTC. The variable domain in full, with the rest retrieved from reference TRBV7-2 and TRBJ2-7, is GAGVSQSPSNKVTEKGKDVELRCDPISGHTALYWYRQSLGQGLEFLIYFQGNSAPDKSGLPSDRFSAERTGGSVSTLTIQRTQQEDSAVYLCASSSTGGQLGREQYFGPGTRLTVT.

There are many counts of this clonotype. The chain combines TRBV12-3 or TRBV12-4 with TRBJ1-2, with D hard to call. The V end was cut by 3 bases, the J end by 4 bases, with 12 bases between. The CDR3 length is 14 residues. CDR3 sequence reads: CASSFHTEGYGYTF. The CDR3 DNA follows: TGTGCCAGCAGTTTCCACACAGAGGGCTATGGCTACACCTTC.

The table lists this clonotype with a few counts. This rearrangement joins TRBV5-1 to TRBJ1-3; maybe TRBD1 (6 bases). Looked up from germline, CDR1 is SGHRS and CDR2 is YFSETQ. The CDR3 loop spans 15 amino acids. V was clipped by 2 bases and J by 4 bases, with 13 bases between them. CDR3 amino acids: CASSLTGQGGNTIYF. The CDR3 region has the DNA TGCGCCAGCAGCTTAACAGGGCAGGGAGGAAACACCATATATTTT.

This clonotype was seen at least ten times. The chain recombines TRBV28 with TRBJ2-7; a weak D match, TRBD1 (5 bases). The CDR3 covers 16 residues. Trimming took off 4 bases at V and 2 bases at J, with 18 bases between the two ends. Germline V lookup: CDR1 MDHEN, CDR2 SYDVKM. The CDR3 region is CASSSLPLSTAYEQYF. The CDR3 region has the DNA TGTGCCAGCAGTTCTCTACCCCTTTCGACAGCCTACGAGCAGTACTTC.

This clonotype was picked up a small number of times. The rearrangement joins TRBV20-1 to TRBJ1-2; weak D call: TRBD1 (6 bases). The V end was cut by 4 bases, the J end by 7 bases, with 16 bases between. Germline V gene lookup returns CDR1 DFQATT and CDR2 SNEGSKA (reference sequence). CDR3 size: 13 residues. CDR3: CSATPDSRGGYTF. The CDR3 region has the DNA TGCAGTGCTACACCGGACAGCAGAGGTGGCTACACCTTC.

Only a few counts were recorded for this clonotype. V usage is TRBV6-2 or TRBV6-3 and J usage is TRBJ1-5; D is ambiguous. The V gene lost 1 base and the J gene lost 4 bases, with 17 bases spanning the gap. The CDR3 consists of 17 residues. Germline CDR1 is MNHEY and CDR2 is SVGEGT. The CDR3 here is CASSYYPPKGRNQPQHF. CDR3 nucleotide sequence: TGTGCCAGCAGTTACTATCCGCCGAAAGGGAGAAATCAGCCCCAGCATTTT.

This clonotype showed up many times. CDR3 residues: CASRRLAGMGSTDTQYF. The CDR3 nucleotides are TGTGCCAGCAGAAGACTAGCGGGAATGGGGAGCACAGATACGCAGTATTTT. This sequence joins TRBV2 and TRBJ2-3, with TRBD2 identical over 11 bases. Trimming removed 6 bases from V and 0 bases from J; junction bases left unmatched: 8. The germline V gene has CDR1 SNHLY and CDR2 FYNNEI. The CDR3 loop spans 17 amino acids.

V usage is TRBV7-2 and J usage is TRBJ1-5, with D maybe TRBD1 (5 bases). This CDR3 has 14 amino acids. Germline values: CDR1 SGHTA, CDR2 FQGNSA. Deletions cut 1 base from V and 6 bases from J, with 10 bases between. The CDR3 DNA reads TGTGCCAGCAGCTTAGAATGGGGCGGTCAGCCCCAGCATTTT. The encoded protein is CASSLEWGGQPQHF.

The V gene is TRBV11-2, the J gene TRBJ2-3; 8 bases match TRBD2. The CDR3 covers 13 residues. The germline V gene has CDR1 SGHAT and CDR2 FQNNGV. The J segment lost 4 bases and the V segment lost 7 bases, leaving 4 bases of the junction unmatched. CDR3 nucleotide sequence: TGTGCCAGCAACCGGGGGGGGGCAGATACGCAGTATTTT. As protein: CASNRGGADTQYF. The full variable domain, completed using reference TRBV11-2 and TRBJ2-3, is EAGVAQSPRYKIIEKRQSVAFWCNPISGHATLYWYQQILGQGPKLLIQFQNNGVVDDSQLPKDRFSAERLKGVDSTLKIQPAKLEDSAVYLCASNRGGADTQYFGPGTRLTVL.

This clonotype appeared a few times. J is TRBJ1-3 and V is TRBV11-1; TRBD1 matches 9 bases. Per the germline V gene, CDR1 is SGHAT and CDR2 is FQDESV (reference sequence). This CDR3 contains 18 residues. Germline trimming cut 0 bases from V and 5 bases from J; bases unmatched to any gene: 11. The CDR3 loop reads CASSLATGTGKRRNTIYF. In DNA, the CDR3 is TGTGCCAGCAGCTTAGCCACCGGGACAGGGAAAAGAAGAAACACCATATATTTT. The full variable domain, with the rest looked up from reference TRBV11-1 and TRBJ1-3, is EAEVAQSPRYKITEKSQAVAFWCDPISGHATLYWYRQILGQGPELLVQFQDESVVDDSQLPKDRFSAERLKGVDSTLKIQPAELGDSAMYLCASSLATGTGKRRNTIYFGEGSWLTVV.

CDR3 in DNA: TGCAGCGTCGCGGCCCCTCAGGCGTTCTCCTACAATGAGCAGTTCTTC. Amino acids: CSVAAPQAFSYNEQFF. The chain carries TRBV29-1 and TRBJ2-1; D gene unclear. This CDR3 contains 16 residues. Per the germline V gene, CDR1 is SQVTM and CDR2 is ANQGSEA. V shed 6 bases and J shed 0 bases, with 18 bases lying between them.

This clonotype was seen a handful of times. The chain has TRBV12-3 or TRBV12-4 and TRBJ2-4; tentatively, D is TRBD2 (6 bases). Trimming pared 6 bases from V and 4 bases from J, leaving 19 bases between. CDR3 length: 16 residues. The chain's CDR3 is CASSIHRGVEKNIQYF. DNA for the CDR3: TGTGCCAGCAGCATACACCGCGGGGTTGAGAAAAACATTCAGTACTTC.

This CDR3 reads CASSRDRGRSDTQYF. The CDR3 DNA reads TGCGCCAGCAGCCGGGACAGGGGGCGATCAGATACGCAGTATTTT. The chain is built from TRBV4-1 and TRBJ2-3; the match to TRBD1 covers 12 bases. With V trimmed by 4 bases and J by 4 bases, 3 bases remained unmatched. Germline CDR1 MGHRA, CDR2 YSYEKL. This CDR3 has 15 amino acids.

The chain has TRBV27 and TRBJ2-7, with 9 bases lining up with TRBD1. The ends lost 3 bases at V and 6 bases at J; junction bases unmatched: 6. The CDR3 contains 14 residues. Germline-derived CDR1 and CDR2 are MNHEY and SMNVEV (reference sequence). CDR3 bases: TGTGCCAGCAGTTTCGGGACAGGGCCCTCCGAGCAGTACTTC. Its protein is CASSFGTGPSEQYF.

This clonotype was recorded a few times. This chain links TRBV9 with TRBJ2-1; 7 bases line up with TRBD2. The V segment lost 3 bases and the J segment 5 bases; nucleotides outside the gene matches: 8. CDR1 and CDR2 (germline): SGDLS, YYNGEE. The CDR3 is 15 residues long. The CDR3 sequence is CASSETGTTNNEQFF. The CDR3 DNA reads TGTGCCAGCAGCGAAACCGGGACTACTAACAATGAGCAGTTCTTC.

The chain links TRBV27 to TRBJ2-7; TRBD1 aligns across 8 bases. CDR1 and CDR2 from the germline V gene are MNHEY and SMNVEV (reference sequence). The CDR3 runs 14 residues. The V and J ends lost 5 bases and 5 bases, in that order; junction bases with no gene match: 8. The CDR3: CASSALGQVDEQYF. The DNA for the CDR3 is TGTGCCAGCAGTGCACTGGGACAGGTCGACGAGCAGTACTTC.